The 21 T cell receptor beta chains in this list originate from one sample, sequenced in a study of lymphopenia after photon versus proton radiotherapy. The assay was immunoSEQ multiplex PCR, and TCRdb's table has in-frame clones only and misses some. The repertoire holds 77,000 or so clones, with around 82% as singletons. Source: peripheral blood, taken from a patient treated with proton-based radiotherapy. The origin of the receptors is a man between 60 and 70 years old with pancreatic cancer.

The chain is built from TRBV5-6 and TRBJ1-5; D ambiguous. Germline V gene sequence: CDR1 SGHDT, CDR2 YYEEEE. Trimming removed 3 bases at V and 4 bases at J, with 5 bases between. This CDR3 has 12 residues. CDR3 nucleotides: TGTGCCAGCAGCTCACATAATCAGCCCCAGCATTTT. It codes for CASSSHNQPQHF.

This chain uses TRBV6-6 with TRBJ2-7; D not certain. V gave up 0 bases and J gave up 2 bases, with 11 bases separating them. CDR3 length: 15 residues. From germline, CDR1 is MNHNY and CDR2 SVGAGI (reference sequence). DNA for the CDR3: TGTGCCAGCAGTTACTCGAATCCAGCTGCCTACGAGCAGTACTTC. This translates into CASSYSNPAAYEQYF.

The CDR3 reads CASRESGGYEQYF. CDR3 coding DNA: TGTGCCAGCAGGGAAAGCGGGGGCTACGAGCAGTACTTC. The chain combines TRBV28 with TRBJ2-7; TRBD2 matches 8 bases. CDR3 length: 13 residues. The J segment lost 3 bases and the V segment lost 6 bases, leaving 4 bases of the junction unmatched. The germline V gene has CDR1 MDHEN and CDR2 SYDVKM.

CDR3 residues: CASSPDSYNEQFF. As DNA, the CDR3 is TGTGCCAGCAGTCCGGACAGTTACAATGAGCAGTTCTTC. The chain carries TRBV2 and TRBJ2-1, with a weak D call TRBD1 (6 bases). Between the trimmed V and J ends, which lost 5 bases and 4 bases, there was a span of 9 bases. The CDR3 spans 13 residues. CDR1 SNHLY and CDR2 FYNNEI come from the germline V gene.

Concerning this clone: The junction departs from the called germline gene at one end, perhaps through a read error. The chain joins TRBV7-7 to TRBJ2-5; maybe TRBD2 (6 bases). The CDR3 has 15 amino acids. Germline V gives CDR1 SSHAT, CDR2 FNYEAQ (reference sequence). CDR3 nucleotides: TGTGCTAGCAGCTCGACTGGGGGGAGTCAAGAGACCCAGTACTTC. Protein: CASSSTGGSQETQYF. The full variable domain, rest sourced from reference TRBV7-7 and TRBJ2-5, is GAGVSQSPRYKVTKRGQDVTLRCDPISSHATLYWYQQALGQGPEFLTYFNYEAQPDKSGLPSDRFSAERPEGSISTLTIQRTEQRDSAMYRCASSSTGGSQETQYFGPGTRLLVL.

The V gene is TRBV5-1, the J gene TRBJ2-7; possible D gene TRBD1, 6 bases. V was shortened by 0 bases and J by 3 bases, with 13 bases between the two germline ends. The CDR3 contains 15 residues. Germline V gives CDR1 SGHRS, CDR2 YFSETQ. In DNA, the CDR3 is TGCGCCAGCAGCTTGGTACCGGACAGCTACTACGAGCAGTACTTC. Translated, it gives CASSLVPDSYYEQYF.

The CDR3 region is CAISADKQNEKLFF. CDR3 bases: TGTGCCATCAGTGCAGATAAACAAAATGAAAAACTGTTTTTT. The chain couples TRBV10-3 to TRBJ1-4; D remains ambiguous. V was clipped by 4 bases and J by 5 bases, with 11 bases between them. This CDR3 is 14 amino acids long. The V gene's germline CDR1 is ENHRY and CDR2 SYGVKD.

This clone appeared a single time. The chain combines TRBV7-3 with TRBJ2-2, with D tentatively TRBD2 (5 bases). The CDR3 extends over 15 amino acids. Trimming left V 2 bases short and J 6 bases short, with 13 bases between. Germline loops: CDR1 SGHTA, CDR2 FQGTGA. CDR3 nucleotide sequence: TGTGCCAGCAGCTTATTAGCGACCGGGCCCGGGGAGCTGTTTTTT. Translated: CASSLLATGPGELFF. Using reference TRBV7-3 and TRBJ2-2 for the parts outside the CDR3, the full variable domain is GAGVSQTPSNKVTEKGKYVELRCDPISGHTALYWYRQSLGQGPEFLIYFQGTGAADDSGLPNDRFFAVRPEGSVSTLKIQRTERGDSAVYLCASSLLATGPGELFFGEGSRLTVL.

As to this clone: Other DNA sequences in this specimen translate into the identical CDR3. This CDR3 reads CATSRGQSNQPQHF. The CDR3 DNA reads TGTGCCACCAGCAGAGGACAGTCCAATCAGCCCCAGCATTTT. The rearrangement joins TRBV15 to TRBJ1-5; D perhaps matches TRBD1 (5 bases). Trimming stripped 1 base from V and 3 bases from J, with 7 bases between. From germline, CDR1 is LNHNV and CDR2 YYDKDF (reference sequence). This CDR3 has 14 residues. Combining the CDR3 with reference TRBV15 and TRBJ1-5 gives the whole variable domain DAMVIQNPRYQVTQFGKPVTLSCSQTLNHNVMYWYQQKSSQAPKLLFHYYDKDFNNEADTPDNFQSRRPNTSFCFLDIRSPGLGDTAMYLCATSRGQSNQPQHFGDGTRLSIL.

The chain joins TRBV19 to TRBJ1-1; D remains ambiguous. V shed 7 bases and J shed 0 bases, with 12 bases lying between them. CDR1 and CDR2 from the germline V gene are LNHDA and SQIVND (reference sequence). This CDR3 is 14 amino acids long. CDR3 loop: CASMALGMNTEAFF. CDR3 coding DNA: TGTGCCAGTATGGCCTTGGGGATGAACACTGAAGCTTTCTTT.

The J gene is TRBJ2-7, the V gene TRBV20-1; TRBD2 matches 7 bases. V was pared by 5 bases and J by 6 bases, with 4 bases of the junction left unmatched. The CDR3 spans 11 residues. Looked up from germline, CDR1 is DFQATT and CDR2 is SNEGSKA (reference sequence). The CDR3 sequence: CSALGGIEQYF. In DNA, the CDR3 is TGCAGTGCTCTGGGAGGGATCGAGCAGTACTTC.

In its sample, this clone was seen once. CDR3 sequence reads: CASSLVGDEEQYF. The DNA of the CDR3 is TGTGCCAGCAGCTTAGTTGGGGATGAAGAGCAGTACTTC. The rearrangement joins TRBV7-2 to TRBJ2-7; D is unclear. The CDR3 has 13 amino acids. Per germline, CDR1 SGHTA and CDR2 FQGNSA. V gave up 1 base and J gave up 7 bases, with 11 bases separating them.

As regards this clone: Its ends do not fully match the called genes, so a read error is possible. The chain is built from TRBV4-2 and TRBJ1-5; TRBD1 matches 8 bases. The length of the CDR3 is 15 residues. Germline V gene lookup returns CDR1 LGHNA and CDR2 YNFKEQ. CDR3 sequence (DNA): TGTGCCAGCAGACAAGATACAGGGGGGGATCAGCCCCAGCATTTT. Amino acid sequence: CASRQDTGGDQPQHF.

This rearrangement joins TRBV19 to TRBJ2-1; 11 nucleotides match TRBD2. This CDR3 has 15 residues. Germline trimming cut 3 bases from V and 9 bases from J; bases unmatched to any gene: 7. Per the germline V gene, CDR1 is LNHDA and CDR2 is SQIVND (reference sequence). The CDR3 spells CASSITPSGGSEQFF. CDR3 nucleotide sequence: TGTGCCAGTAGTATCACGCCTAGCGGGGGGTCTGAGCAGTTCTTC.

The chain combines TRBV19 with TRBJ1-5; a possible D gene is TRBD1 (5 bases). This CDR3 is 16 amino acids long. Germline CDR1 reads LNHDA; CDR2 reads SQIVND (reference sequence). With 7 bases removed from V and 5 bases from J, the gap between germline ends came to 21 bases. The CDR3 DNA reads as TGTGCCAGTAACTCGCCGGGACGGTCCACCGATCAGCCCCAGCATTTT. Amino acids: CASNSPGRSTDQPQHF.

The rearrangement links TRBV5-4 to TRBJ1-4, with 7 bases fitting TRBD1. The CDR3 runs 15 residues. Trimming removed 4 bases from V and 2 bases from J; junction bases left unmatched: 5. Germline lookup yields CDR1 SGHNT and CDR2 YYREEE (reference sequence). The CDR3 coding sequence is TGTGCCAGCAGCCAACAGACAGGGACTAATGAAAAACTGTTTTTT. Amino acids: CASSQQTGTNEKLFF.

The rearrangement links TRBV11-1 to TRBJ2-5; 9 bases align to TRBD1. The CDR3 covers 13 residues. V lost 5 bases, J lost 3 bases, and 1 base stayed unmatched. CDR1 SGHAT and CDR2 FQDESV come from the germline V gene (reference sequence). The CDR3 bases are TGTGCCAGCAGCCGGGACAGGGAAGAGACCCAGTACTTC. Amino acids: CASSRDREETQYF.

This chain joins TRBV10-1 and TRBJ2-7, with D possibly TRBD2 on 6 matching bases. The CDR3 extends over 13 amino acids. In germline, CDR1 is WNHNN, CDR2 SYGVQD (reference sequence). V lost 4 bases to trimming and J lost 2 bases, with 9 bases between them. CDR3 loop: CASSVGLTYEQYF. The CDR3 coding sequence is TGCGCCAGCAGTGTAGGACTAACCTACGAGCAGTACTTC.

CDR3 coding DNA: TGTGCCAGCGGATCGGGGGGGGCCGGGGCCAACGTCCTGACTTTC. It codes for CASGSGGAGANVLTF. V usage is TRBV25-1 and J usage is TRBJ2-6; TRBD2 matches 8 bases. The V and J ends lost 8 bases and 4 bases, in that order; junction bases with no gene match: 7. There are 15 residues in the CDR3. CDR1 is MGHDK, CDR2 SYGVNS, per germline.

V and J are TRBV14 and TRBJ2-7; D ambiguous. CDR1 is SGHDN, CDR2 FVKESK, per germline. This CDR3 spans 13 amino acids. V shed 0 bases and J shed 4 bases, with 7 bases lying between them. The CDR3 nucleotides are TGTGCCAGCAGCCAAGACAGGATATACGAGCAGTACTTC. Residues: CASSQDRIYEQYF.

DNA for the CDR3: TGCGCCAGCAGCCAAGACCGGGGGGTCTCTGGAAACACCATATATTTT. Translating gives CASSQDRGVSGNTIYF. V usage is TRBV4-3 and J usage is TRBJ1-3; maybe TRBD1 (5 bases). The V end lost 0 bases, the J end lost 0 bases, and 9 bases lay between the germline ends. The CDR3 is made up of 16 amino acids. CDR1 and CDR2 from the germline V gene are LGHNA and YSLEER.